This T cell receptor beta chain was sequenced in a study of shared clonotypes between healthy human individuals. Overall study context: Each donor's CD8 memory used one plate, CD8 naive two, each CD4 subset three. Study-level results: Sampling covered blood only; tissue repertoires likely differ.

The repertoire was sequenced with immunoSEQ multiplex PCR; TCRdb's copy has only in-frame clones and lacks some. The sample includes about 2.4 million clones, around nine tenths of them seen just once. This CDR3 contains 15 residues. Trimming stripped 6 bases from V and 0 bases from J, with 12 bases between. Germline V lookup: CDR1 MDHEN, CDR2 SYDVKM. Regarding this clone: Its antigen is as yet unknown.

The sequence came from a man aged 18 to 35 in good health. The sample consisted of naive CD4+ T cells sorted from blood. Stated subset: CD45RA+ positively selected. This chain joins TRBV28 and TRBJ1-5; a weak D match, TRBD1 (5 bases). Here the CDR3 DNA reads TGTGCCAGCAGGCCAGGGACCTATAGCAATCAGCCCCAGCATTTT. As protein: CASRPGTYSNQPQHF.